This T cell receptor beta chain was captured in a study of cytomegalovirus exposure and HLA in healthy donors (dated by TCRdb to about 2017). Concerning the study at large: In an earlier analysis of fewer than 750 of the donors, 250 to 350 Gb of sequence data and 100 million or so unique TCR beta sequences from 150 million to 200 million T cells were reported. Donor age, sex, ethnicity and CMV serostatus were compiled alongside the repertoire data. Rather than using new phenotypic data, the later analysis identified candidate immune exposures from TCR beta sequences and from how often those sequences occurred across donors. Among the roughly 400 genotyped donors, around 81% belonged to the genetic ancestry cluster associated with self-reported Caucasian donors. The study used immunosequencing to profile the T cell repertoires of about 670 subjects and linked those repertoires to cytomegalovirus serostatus. The study aimed to test whether cataloging public T cell receptors could reveal signatures of past pathogen exposure. Four or five DR-DQ haplotypes were handled as single units for association and clustering because linkage in the cohort was strong. High-throughput TCR immunosequencing, statistical association of individual TCRs with disease status, and machine learning were combined to predict cytomegalovirus infection status. Class I and class II HLA loci were covered by the typing at four-digit resolution. In a later analysis, previously published TCR beta repertoires from several hundred donors were re-analyzed and high-resolution HLA genotyping was added so that TCR occurrence patterns could be studied. The number of typed donors differed by locus: about 629-630 for A, B, C, DRB1 and DQB1; approximately 530 for DQA1; 606 for DPA1; and 400 to 480 for DPB1. On average, 235,054 unique TCR beta nucleotide sequences were sequenced per donor among some 420 genotyped donors of the cohort, with around 19% of those sequences being non-productive. A separate validation cohort of about 110 different subjects was used in addition to the approximately 700-subject first cohort. Every repertoire in the discovery cohort had been generated on one and the same sequencing platform. A later genetic analysis used genome-wide SNP genotypes for about 55% of the 666 donors, treating that subset as a discovery cohort. Roughly 300 gigabases of sequencing data and around 90 million unique TCR sequences made up an early release that covered roughly 670 HLA-typed donors. An earlier analysis of 587 of the donors used high-throughput TCR beta sequencing to judge whether each TCR beta V gene segment behaved as functional or pseudogenic.

The cohort consisted of 666 healthy bone marrow donors. Cohort members were all nominally healthy when sampled, although unrecorded immune exposures were likely present. The donor was CMV seropositive and was included in the group of 250 to 350 seropositive cohort members. A peripheral blood sample was provided by each donor, and peripheral blood mononuclear cells were used for TCR beta sequencing. Genomic DNA was extracted from the blood cell samples with the Qiagen DNeasy Blood Extraction Kit. This clone came up once. No antigen is known for it. Base qualities are not at hand, and no much larger clone is one base apart. From the germline V gene (reference sequence), CDR1 is MNHNY and CDR2 is SVGAGI. The cysteine opens and the phenylalanine closes a CDR3 of 13 amino acids. The read is trimmed to its CDR3 DNA, 39 bases read in frame from base 1. V and J are truncated by 2 bases and 0 bases respectively, leaving an intervening sequence of 5 bases.

Broad study findings and their caveats: The study listed 150 to 200 TCR beta chains as associated with cytomegalovirus. Sequencing depth was assumed to be roughly uniform across donors in the presence/absence analyses, though that assumption may not hold. When HLA alleles, especially DR and DQ, strongly co-occurred, TCR associations were difficult to assign to individual alleles. This cohort had only TCR beta chains sequenced, and the lack of alpha or paired-chain data limited which features could be detected. In a later genetic analysis, fewer N-insertions in productive TCRs were reported among donors in an Asian-associated ancestry cluster than the roughly 700-donor mean. While some public TCRs were present in many individuals, most TCR sequences turned up only very rarely across donors. Immune exposure information for the cohort was limited to CMV serostatus. Some IMGT-functional V segments, including TRBV6-2 and TRBV6-3, could not be told apart with the 87-base-pair reads, so those segments were excluded. In a later analysis, several top co-occurrence clusters were reported to appear linked to parvovirus B19, influenza, CMV and Epstein-Barr virus. A further reported finding was that TCR beta sequences accurately predicted the HLA-A and HLA-B alleles for most subjects in the first cohort. Linkage disequilibrium might explain the correlated functional status among segregating V segments, but an unknown experimental factor could not be excluded. Because counts were too low, around 17 rarely observed V segments, including chromosome 9 orphons, were left out of the earlier analysis of 500 to 750 of the donors. A later analysis associated about 16,000 TCR beta sequences with specific HLA alleles at a false discovery rate of 0.05. Three of the identified cytomegalovirus-associated TCR beta chains were confirmed in vitro to be specific for cytomegalovirus antigens. In a later analysis, TCR association rates were found to vary across HLA loci, with the most associated TCRs seen for DRB1 alleles and the fewest for HLA-C alleles. In an earlier analysis of about 600 of the donors, most TCR beta V segments appeared in productive rearrangements about 90% or about 30% of the time, broadly matching IMGT annotations. Because HLA typing was missing for some donors at each locus, association tests included only the typed subset. Compared with equally common non-associated chains, HLA-associated TCR beta chains in a later analysis were more clonally expanded and had lower generation probabilities. A cluster of highly shared sequence variants was judged likely to represent a technical artifact of the sequencing pipeline. The classifier was reported to diagnose cytomegalovirus status with high specificity and sensitivity in both the original and validation cohorts. An association between a missense DCLRE1C variant and V-gene and J-gene trimming of TCR beta chains was found in a later genetic analysis and replicated in an independent cohort. The authors suggested that the approach could potentially be generalized to other disease states and immunological phenotypes. In a later analysis, most CMV-associated TCR beta chains were found to appear HLA-restricted, with HLA associations seemingly driven largely by CMV exposure.

Receptor amplification or capture employed the immunoSEQ multiplex PCR assay. For the multiplex PCR, a mixture combining 60 forward primers for TCR Vbeta segments and 13 reverse primers for TCR Jbeta segments was used. A multiplex PCR assay on genomic DNA amplified the CDR3 region of rearranged TCR beta genes. The Illumina HiSeq System was used to sequence the amplified TCR beta libraries as 87-base-pair reads. From the authors' description of their analysis: In a later analysis, tens of millions of unique TCR beta chains were counted across the 690 or so repertoires, and around 10 million of these chains were shared by at least two donors. A nearest-neighbor algorithm error-corrected the raw reads and collapsed the reads into unique sequences, merging closely related sequences to remove PCR and sequencing errors. V, D and J gene segments were assigned by aligning CDR3 sequences to IMGT reference sequences. Each retained sequence needed at least a six-nucleotide match to both a V gene segment and a J gene segment. A rearrangement was called productive if the CDR3 had no stop codons and remained in frame with V and J, and every other rearrangement was called non-productive. Following IMGT convention, CDR3 was defined as the stretch from the second conserved V-encoded cysteine up to the conserved J-encoded phenylalanine. Sequences without an unambiguous match to a single V gene segment were excluded from the earlier analysis of about 630 of the donors. An earlier analysis of a few hundred of the donors called V segments functional above 56.7% productive rearrangements and segregating when the between-donor standard deviation exceeded 5%. A statistical classification framework was built for diagnosing cytomegalovirus status from the catalog of TCR beta chain sequences. In a later analysis, TCR nucleotide sequences were compared against IMGT/GENE-DB human TR gene sequences so that V and J genes could be assigned. The TCRdist pipeline was used in a later analysis to assign CDR3 sequences and most-parsimonious VDJ recombination scenarios. In a later analysis, each TCR beta chain was defined by its CDR3 amino acid sequence together with its V-gene family, and reads without a unique V-gene family were excluded. To address suspected cross-contamination and a sequencing artifact, a later analysis removed roughly 580 highly shared, low-generation-probability nucleotide sequences. In a later analysis, a clonal expansion index was calculated for each public chain from normalized within-repertoire ranks of inferred template counts. In a later analysis, generation probabilities were computed with a VDJ recombination model fitted to out-of-frame rearrangements, and the resulting probabilities were checked against IGoR. In a later analysis, TCR-TCR, TCR-HLA and TCR-CMV co-occurrence was scored with hypergeometric tests, and a repertoire-size bias correction was applied to TCR pairs. False discovery rates were estimated in a later analysis by permuting HLA or CMV assignments 20 times. In a later analysis, co-occurring TCRs were grouped with DBSCAN, and TCRdist sequence similarity was added when clustering was performed within HLA-allele-positive subsets. For co-occurrence clustering, repertoires with fewer than 30,000 or more than 120,000 public chains were excluded, along with a handful of repertoires with anomalous nucleotide sharing. Imported from immuneACCESS, the table was reduced by TCRdb to in-frame sequences with V and J called. These copies leave out some clones; in studies compared against another copy, an unresolved V gene accounts for under half, and the cause of the remainder is not known. V and J calls and clone size are those listed in that table; D and trimming were worked out from the DNA. The sample table contains fewer than 250,000 clones; only one count was recorded for around 83% of them. The top ten constitute about 10% of the sample.

The chain joins TRBV6-6 to TRBJ2-7, with an unclear D gene assignment. The clonotype originates from a woman between 45 and 65 years old in good health and CMV-seropositive. Material for sequencing was PBMCs. DNA sequence: TGTGCCAGCAGTTACGACACCTCCTACGAGCAGTACTTC. Translated, it gives CASSYDTSYEQYF.